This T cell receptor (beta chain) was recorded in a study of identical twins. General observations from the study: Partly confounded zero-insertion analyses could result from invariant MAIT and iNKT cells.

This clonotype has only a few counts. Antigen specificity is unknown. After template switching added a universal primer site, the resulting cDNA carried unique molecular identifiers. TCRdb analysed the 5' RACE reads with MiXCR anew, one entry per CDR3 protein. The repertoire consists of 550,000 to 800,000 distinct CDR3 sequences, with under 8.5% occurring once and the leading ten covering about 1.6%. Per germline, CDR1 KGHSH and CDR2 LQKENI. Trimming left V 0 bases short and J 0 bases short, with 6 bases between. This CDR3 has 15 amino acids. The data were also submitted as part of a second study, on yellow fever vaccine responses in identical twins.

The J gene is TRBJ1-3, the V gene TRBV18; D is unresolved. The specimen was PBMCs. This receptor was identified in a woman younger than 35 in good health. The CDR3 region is CASSPPQYSGNTIYF. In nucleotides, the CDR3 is TGTGCCAGCTCACCACCCCAGTACTCTGGAAACACCATATATTTT.